The 18 T cell receptor beta chains below all came from one sample that was sequenced in a study of T cell repertoires in cytomegalovirus infection. TCRdb reanalysed the reads using MiXCR and keeps one entry per CDR3 protein. This sample has roughly 180,000 distinct CDR3 sequences, with under 30% found just once. The specimen sequenced was PBMCs. The receptor source for this set is a human donor in good health (CMV status not recorded). Some clones in this sample may be carry-over from other donors' samples.

This rearrangement joins TRBV20-1 to TRBJ2-5, with D tentatively TRBD1 or TRBD2 (5 bases each). CDR1 DFQATT and CDR2 SNEGSKA come from the germline V gene (reference sequence). CDR3 size: 15 residues. V lost 0 bases and J lost 5, with 16 bases in between. The CDR3 DNA sequence: TGCAGTGCTAGAGATCTAGGGGCCGGGGTGGAGACCCAGTACTTC. Protein sequence: CSARDLGAGVETQYF.

This chain links TRBV11-2 with TRBJ1-2; D gene uncertain. CDR1 SGHAT and CDR2 FQNNGV come from the germline V gene. The CDR3 loop spans 14 amino acids. Trimming removed 4 bases from V and 4 bases from J, with 13 bases in between. The CDR3 nucleotides read TGTGCCAGCAGCTACGAAACCGAAGGCTATGGCTACACCTTC. Translated, it gives CASSYETEGYGYTF.

In its sample, this clonotype was seen a few times. The V call is TRBV10-3, the J call TRBJ1-3, with D possibly being TRBD1 (5 bases). V lost 5 bases and J lost 0, with 8 bases in between. Per germline, CDR1 ENHRY and CDR2 SYGVKD. The CDR3 runs to 14 residues. CDR3 residues: CAISPGSSGNTIYF. In DNA, the CDR3 is TGTGCCATCAGTCCAGGGAGCTCTGGAAACACCATATATTTT.

The chain is built from TRBV4-3 and TRBJ2-2; tentatively, D is TRBD1 (5 bases). Per germline, CDR1 LGHNA and CDR2 YSLEER. Trimming stripped 1 base from V and 3 bases from J, with 9 bases between. This CDR3 is built from 15 residues. The CDR3 reads CASSQAETDTGELFF. Written as DNA, the CDR3 is TGCGCCAGCAGCCAAGCTGAGACAGACACCGGGGAGCTGTTTTTT.

The chain has TRBV19 and TRBJ1-3; no firm D call. CDR1 is LNHDA, CDR2 SQIVND, per germline (reference sequence). The CDR3 covers 12 residues. Deletions cut 8 bases from V and 0 bases from J, with 5 bases between. The CDR3 sequence: CASGSSGNTIYF. In DNA form, the CDR3 reads TGTGCCAGTGGATCCTCTGGAAACACCATATATTTT. Based on the CDR3 plus reference TRBV19 and TRBJ1-3, the full variable domain is DGGITQSPKYLFRKEGQNVTLSCEQNLNHDAMYWYRQDPGQGLRLIYYSQIVNDFQKGDIAEGYSVSREKKESFPLTVTSAQKNPTAFYLCASGSSGNTIYFGEGSWLTVV.

The chain has TRBV18 and TRBJ1-1; TRBD1 might be the D (6 bases). The CDR3 covers 14 residues. From germline, CDR1 is KGHSH and CDR2 LQKENI. Trimming stripped 2 bases from V and 8 bases from J, with 15 bases between. CDR3 amino acids: CASSPEQGLLEAFF. Here the CDR3 DNA reads TGTGCCAGCTCACCAGAACAGGGCCTCCTGGAAGCTTTCTTT.

This clonotype is a singleton in its sample. This chain uses TRBV4-1 with TRBJ1-2; 8 positions agree with TRBD1. The CDR3 covers 15 residues. Germline V CDR1 and CDR2: MGHRA, YSYEKL. The V and J ends lost 2 bases and 8 bases, in that order; junction bases with no gene match: 10. In DNA form, the CDR3 reads TGCGCCAGCAGCCAACAACCGGACAGGGATGAGGGCTACACCTTC. Translation gives CASSQQPDRDEGYTF.

The chain combines TRBV6-2 or TRBV6-3 with TRBJ1-1; D unclear. V lost 0 bases to trimming and J lost 7 bases, with 9 bases between them. CDR3 size: 13 residues. Per germline, CDR1 MNHEY and CDR2 SVGEGT. The DNA of the CDR3 is TGTGCCAGCAGTTACTCGAGGGAGGGTGAAGCTTTCTTT. It translates to CASSYSREGEAFF.

This clonotype was observed a few times. This chain joins TRBV11-1 and TRBJ2-2; the D is unclear. The CDR3 loop spans 15 amino acids. Germline V gene lookup returns CDR1 SGHAT and CDR2 FQDESV (reference sequence). Deletions cut 1 base from V and 6 bases from J, with 12 bases between. The CDR3 nucleotides are TGTGCCAGCAGCTTAGAAGGCGAGGCGGCCGGGGAGCTGTTTTTT. It translates to CASSLEGEAAGELFF.

This clonotype appeared a few times. The V and J genes are TRBV11-2 and TRBJ1-1; unclear D gene. This CDR3 is 14 amino acids long. Trimming cost V 0 bases and J 3 bases, with 8 bases left between them. Germline-derived CDR1 and CDR2 are SGHAT and FQNNGV. The chain's CDR3 is CASSLDRMDTEAFF. CDR3 nucleotides: TGTGCCAGCAGCTTAGATAGGATGGACACTGAAGCTTTCTTT.

This clonotype was detected only a few times. This chain uses TRBV29-1 with TRBJ2-7, with TRBD1 matching over 8 bases. Germline CDR1 is SQVTM and CDR2 is ANQGSEA. The CDR3 is 13 amino acids. J was trimmed by 7 bases and V by 6 bases; bases with no gene match: 11. The CDR3 DNA is TGCAGCGTCCGGCACAGGGGGTTGGAAGAGCAGTACTTC. This encodes CSVRHRGLEEQYF.

This clonotype has just a few counts. The rearrangement uses TRBV7-2 and TRBJ2-5, with D unresolved. Looked up from germline, CDR1 is SGHTA and CDR2 is FQGNSA. The CDR3 is 14 amino acids. V shed 3 bases and J shed 1 base, with 9 bases lying between them. CDR3 coding DNA: TGTGCCAGCAGCTTGTCTAGGGTCCAAGAGACCCAGTACTTC. It translates to CASSLSRVQETQYF.

The DNA for the CDR3 is TGTGCCAGCAGTCGGCCAGGGGGATCACCCCTCCACTTT. It encodes CASSRPGGSPLHF. The gene calls are TRBV12-3 or TRBV12-4 and TRBJ1-6, with TRBD1 matching over 7 bases. With V trimmed by 5 bases and J by 10 bases, 5 bases remained unmatched. The CDR3 runs to 13 residues.

In its sample, this clonotype was seen a few times. V and J are TRBV2 and TRBJ1-1; D gene uncertain. CDR1 and CDR2 from the germline V gene are SNHLY and FYNNEI. With 7 bases removed from V and 8 bases from J, the gap between germline ends came to 14 bases. This CDR3 is 12 amino acids long. The CDR3: CASNIPGEEAFF. The CDR3 DNA follows: TGTGCCAGCAATATACCGGGAGAGGAAGCTTTCTTT.

The chain joins TRBV9 to TRBJ1-2; D gene unclear. The CDR3 contains 17 residues. The germline V and J ends were trimmed by 0 bases and 4 bases, with 19 bases remaining between them. The germline V gene encodes CDR1 SGDLS and CDR2 YYNGEE. Here the CDR3 DNA reads TGTGCCAGCAGCGTAGGCCCCTCAGCGCTTCCGGGCTATGGCTACACCTTC. This encodes CASSVGPSALPGYGYTF. The entire variable domain, with the rest obtained from reference TRBV9 and TRBJ1-2, is as follows: DSGVTQTPKHLITATGQRVTLRCSPRSGDLSVYWYQQSLDQGLQFLIQYYNGEERAKGNILERFSAQQFPDLHSELNLSSLELGDSALYFCASSVGPSALPGYGYTFGSGTRLTVV.

This clonotype has only a few counts. The J gene is TRBJ2-2, the V gene TRBV12-3 or TRBV12-4, with D perhaps TRBD2 (5 bases). This CDR3 region has 16 residues. Trimming left V 5 bases short and J 6 bases short, with 19 bases between. CDR3 coding DNA: TGTGCCAGCAGTCCCCCCGGACTCTCTTGGGCCGGGGAGCTGTTTTTT. This codes for CASSPPGLSWAGELFF.

This clonotype was detected a few times. This chain joins TRBV12-3 or TRBV12-4 and TRBJ1-2; D is unresolved. The CDR3 is made up of 11 amino acids. V was trimmed by 9 bases and J by 8 bases, leaving 13 bases between them. The CDR3: CASSGLGGYTF. DNA of the CDR3: TGTGCCAGTTCAGGATTGGGCGGCTACACCTTC.

This clonotype has a count of ten or more. The CDR3 loop is CASSLGREQYF. The CDR3 coding sequence is TGTGCCAGCAGCTTAGGTCGAGAGCAGTACTTC. The chain combines TRBV7-9 with TRBJ2-7; D is undetermined. Germline V gene sequence: CDR1 SEHNR, CDR2 FQNEAQ (reference sequence). The CDR3 spans 11 residues. Trimming left V 1 base short and J 7 bases short, with 5 bases between.